A selection of T cell receptor beta chains follows, all from one sample in a study of blood T cell repertoires in COVID-19. Produced via immunoSEQ multiplex PCR; TCRdb's table is partial and in-frame only. The table lists about 160,000 clones, 92% of them singletons, with 4.8% in the top ten. Sequencing used peripheral blood. These receptors were taken from a man aged 25-45 years with COVID-19, enrolled during active disease. Both conserved end residues are part of each CDR3. The D gene is left open where the match is weak. Size is stated for part of the rows, as once, few or many counts, or as a class when the clone is expanded.

-	TRBV29-1	13	TRBJ1-2	-	TGCAGCGTTGAAGATGGGGCAGGGAAAGGCTACACCTTC	CSVEDGAGKGYTF
-	TRBV28	14	TRBJ1-2	-	TGTGCCAGCAGTTTCAGGGGAGCTAACTATGGCTACACCTTC	CASSFRGANYGYTF
TRBD2	TRBV24-1	16	TRBJ2-1	-	TGTGCCACCAGTGATCGGACTAGCGGGGCGTACAATGAGCAGTTCTTC	CATSDRTSGAYNEQFF
TRBD1	TRBV25-1	15	TRBJ1-2	-	TGTGCCAGCAGTGAAGAACAGGGGGTGAGACGAACGTACACCTTC	CASSEEQGVRRTYTF
TRBD2	TRBV28	15	TRBJ2-7	-	TGTGCCAGCAGTCACTCTCCTGGGAGGGCTAAGGAGCAGTACTTC	CASSHSPGRAKEQYF
TRBD1	TRBV19	15	TRBJ2-2	-	TGTGCCAGTAATGGGGACAGGGAGGCGACCGGGGAGCTGTTTTTT	CASNGDREATGELFF
-	TRBV6-5	16	TRBJ1-2	-	TGTGCCAGCAGTTACTCGGCCTCCGCCTCTAACTATGGCTACACCTTC	CASSYSASASNYGYTF
-	TRBV27	15	TRBJ1-2	few	TGTGCCAGCAGTGCCCGGCCCTTTGCAGGCTATGGCTACACCTTC	CASSARPFAGYGYTF
TRBD2	TRBV7-2	16	TRBJ2-3	-	TGTGCCAGCAGCTTACAAGGGGCGGGAGAAACAGATACGCAGTATTTT	CASSLQGAGETDTQYF
-	TRBV5-6	14	TRBJ2-4	-	TGTGCCAGCAGCTTGGTGACAGGCCAAAACATTCAGTACTTC	CASSLVTGQNIQYF
-	TRBV4-3	15	TRBJ2-3	-	TGCGCCAGCAGCCAAGCGACTACAAGCACAGATACGCAGTATTTT	CASSQATTSTDTQYF
TRBD1	TRBV10-3	13	TRBJ2-1	-	TGTGCCATTTTGGGACAGGGGAGAAATGAGCAGTTCTTC	CAILGQGRNEQFF
-	TRBV7-3	15	TRBJ1-2	-	TGTGCCAGCACCCAAACCCGGGACTATGTCTATGGCTACACCTTC	CASTQTRDYVYGYTF
TRBD2	TRBV27	17	TRBJ2-4	-	TGTGCCAGCAGTCCCCCACGACTAGCGGGAGAAAGATACATTCAGTACTTC	CASSPPRLAGERYIQYF
-	TRBV9	14	TRBJ2-1	-	TGTGCCAGCAGCGTAGAGAGCGTATACAATGAGCAGTTCTTC	CASSVESVYNEQFF
TRBD1	TRBV30	14	TRBJ1-4	once	TGTGCCTGGAAGGACCGGGACAGGGTCGAAAAACTGTTTTTT	CAWKDRDRVEKLFF
-	TRBV28	15	TRBJ1-3	-	TGTGCCAGCAGTTTGACAGCCACTCTCGGAAACACCATATATTTT	CASSLTATLGNTIYF
TRBD2	TRBV6-6	18	TRBJ2-3	-	TGTGCCAGCAGTCCACAACCTAGCGGGGGGTGGAATACAGATACGCAGTATTTT	CASSPQPSGGWNTDTQYF
-	TRBV7-2	19	TRBJ1-1	-	TGTGCCAGCAGCCTATCCTCCCCTACAAGGGCCACCGGTACAGGGCTAGCTTTCTTT	CASSLSSPTRATGTGLAFF
-	TRBV19	14	TRBJ2-3	few	TGTGCCAGTAGTCTGAACCGGGGAACAGATACGCAGTATTTT	CASSLNRGTDTQYF
TRBD1	TRBV2	16	TRBJ1-1	-	TGTGCCAGCAGGCCAAAGGGTGGAGGGGGCGTCACTGAAGCTTTCTTT	CASRPKGGGGVTEAFF
-	TRBV7-9	13	TRBJ2-1	-	TGTGCCAGTGGTAGCGACGGTGACAATGAGCAGTTCTTC	CASGSDGDNEQFF
-	TRBV30	10	TRBJ1-2	-	TGTGCCTGGAGTCCTACCGGCTACACCTTC	CAWSPTGYTF
-	TRBV6-4	17	TRBJ2-3	-	TGTGCCAGCCTGACCGGAACCCGGGATGGGAGCACAGATACGCAGTATTTT	CASLTGTRDGSTDTQYF
TRBD1	TRBV6-5	15	TRBJ1-2	-	TGTGCCAGCAGTTACTCCCGCAGGGGGCTCCGGGGCTACACCTTC	CASSYSRRGLRGYTF
-	TRBV18	15	TRBJ1-1	-	TGTGCCAGCTCACCGTCCGACATCAGGAACACTGAAGCTTTCTTT	CASSPSDIRNTEAFF
TRBD1	TRBV29-1	16	TRBJ1-3	-	TGCAGCGTCATTTACAGGGGCAACAGCTCTGGAAACACCATATATTTT	CSVIYRGNSSGNTIYF
-	TRBV19	15	TRBJ1-5	-	TGTGCCAGTAGCCCACTCTCGCCCTCGCATCAGCCCCAGCATTTT	CASSPLSPSHQPQHF
TRBD1	TRBV23-1	17	TRBJ1-1	-	TGCGCCAGCAGTCAATCGATAGACAGGGGACGCGACACTGAAGCTTTCTTT	CASSQSIDRGRDTEAFF
TRBD1	TRBV19	15	TRBJ2-7	-	TGTGCCAGTAGTAGTTTTACAGGGGCTACCTACGAGCAGTACTTC	CASSSFTGATYEQYF
-	TRBV19	15	TRBJ1-2	-	TGTGCCAGTAGTATAGATCGAGACGGGAACTATGGCTACACCTTC	CASSIDRDGNYGYTF
TRBD1	TRBV5-1	14	TRBJ2-7	-	TGCGCCAGCAGGCGACAGGGAACACCCTACGAGCAGTACTTC	CASRRQGTPYEQYF
-	TRBV29-1	15	TRBJ2-1	-	TGCAGCGTTGACCCAAGACAGAGCTCCTACAATGAGCAGTTCTTC	CSVDPRQSSYNEQFF
-	TRBV9	12	TRBJ1-2	few	TGTGCCAGCAGCCCCCGGACAATCGGCTACACCTTC	CASSPRTIGYTF
TRBD2	TRBV9	16	TRBJ2-1	-	TGTGCCAGCAGCGTAGCTTACGGGAGGGGGAACAATGAGCAGTTCTTC	CASSVAYGRGNNEQFF
-	TRBV10-3	16	TRBJ2-5	-	TGTGCCATCAGTGAGTTGGAGACGGTGGCCGAGCAGACCCAGTACTTC	CAISELETVAEQTQYF
TRBD2	TRBV6-1	14	TRBJ2-7	-	TGTGCCAGCAGTGAAAGGGGAGGGACCTACGAGCAGTACTTC	CASSERGGTYEQYF
-	TRBV3-1/TRBV3-2	13	TRBJ2-7	-	TGTGCCAGCAGCCAAGCGAGGCAGGGGGGACAGTACTTC	CASSQARQGGQYF
-	TRBV4-2	14	TRBJ1-2	-	TGTGCCAGCAGCCAAGACGCCAGAAACTATGGCTACACCTTC	CASSQDARNYGYTF
-	TRBV28	15	TRBJ1-3	-	TGTGCCAGCAGTTTAGGGCGGGGGGCAGGAAACACCATATATTTT	CASSLGRGAGNTIYF
-	TRBV25-1	15	TRBJ2-5	-	TGTGCCAGTCGGACGTGGGAGGCGGGGCAGGAGACCCAGTACTTC	CASRTWEAGQETQYF
-	TRBV7-2	14	TRBJ1-5	-	TGTGCCAGCAGCCCCGACAGTTTTGGTCAGCCCCAGCATTTT	CASSPDSFGQPQHF
TRBD1	TRBV10-3	17	TRBJ2-1	few	TGTGCCATCAGTGAGTCGCCGACAGGGGGAACCTACAATGAGCAGTTCTTC	CAISESPTGGTYNEQFF
-	TRBV4-1	15	TRBJ1-4	-	TGCGCCAGCAGCCAGGAGGTCGGGGTTGCTGAAAAACTGTTTTTT	CASSQEVGVAEKLFF
-	TRBV7-2	15	TRBJ2-5	-	TGTGCCAGCAGCTTCGGACAGCAGTACCAAGAGACCCAGTACTTC	CASSFGQQYQETQYF
-	TRBV7-2	14	TRBJ2-3	-	TGTGCCAGCAGCTCGACAGGATTCACAGATACGCAGTATTTT	CASSSTGFTDTQYF
TRBD2	TRBV20-1	15	TRBJ2-1	-	TGCAGTGCTAGTACTGCGGGAGGGCAAGGGGATCGGCAGTTCTTC	CSASTAGGQGDRQFF
-	TRBV5-8	16	TRBJ1-1	-	TGTGCCAGCAGCTTGGGTGGCTCCAGGGTGGACACTGAAGCTTTCTTT	CASSLGGSRVDTEAFF
TRBD1	TRBV6-5	14	TRBJ2-3	-	TGTGCCAGCAGGTGGGACAGGTCCCCAGATACGCAGTATTTT	CASRWDRSPDTQYF
-	TRBV3-1/TRBV3-2	13	TRBJ1-2	-	TGTGCCAGCAGCCAAGGGGCCGCCACCCGCTACACCTTC	CASSQGAATRYTF
TRBD1	TRBV19	14	TRBJ1-1	-	TGTGCCAGTAGGACAGGGTTCGAGAACACTGAAGCTTTCTTT	CASRTGFENTEAFF
TRBD1	TRBV18	16	TRBJ1-6	-	TGTGCCAGCTCACCTGCGGGACAGACCGGGAGTTCACCCCTCCACTTT	CASSPAGQTGSSPLHF
TRBD1	TRBV9	15	TRBJ1-1	few	TGTGCCAGCAGCGCGGGACAGGGGGCGGACACTGAAGCTTTCTTT	CASSAGQGADTEAFF